The rows below give T cell receptor beta chains drawn from one sample of a study of OX40 agonist ivuxolimab in advanced cancers. Generated by immunoSEQ multiplex PCR, the TCRdb table keeps only in-frame clones and is missing some. The repertoire includes roughly 18,000 clones, 87% of them detected once, and roughly a third sits in the top ten. The sample was CD4+ or CD8+ T cells sorted from blood, taken in a trial of the OX40 agonist ivuxolimab. The source of these receptors is an adult with an advanced solid tumor such as melanoma, head and neck, liver or kidney cancer. The CDR3 runs from the conserved cysteine through the conserved F or W. D genes are given only for firm matches. Clone size appears in some rows only: once, few, many, or a class for an expanded clone.

size: NA; J: TRBJ2-1; D: TRBD2; V: TRBV10-3; CDR3: CATMDAGGRVDNEQFF; DNA: TGTGCCACCATGGACGCGGGAGGTAGGGTTGACAATGAGCAGTTCTTC
size: NA; J: TRBJ2-3; D: TRBD2; V: TRBV7-3; CDR3: CASSLAGSADTQYF; DNA: TGTGCCAGTTCCCTAGCGGGATCCGCAGATACGCAGTATTTT
size: NA; J: TRBJ2-3; D: NA; V: TRBV6-1; CDR3: CASSEKGYFTDTQYF; DNA: TGTGCCAGCAGTGAAAAAGGGTATTTCACAGATACGCAGTATTTT
size: few; J: TRBJ1-1; D: TRBD1; V: TRBV7-9; CDR3: CASSRTGGEAFF; DNA: TGTGCCAGCAGTAGGACAGGAGGTGAAGCTTTCTTT
size: NA; J: TRBJ1-2; D: NA; V: TRBV27; CDR3: CASSYSLNYGYTF; DNA: TGTGCCAGCAGTTACAGTCTTAACTATGGCTACACCTTC
size: NA; J: TRBJ2-7; D: TRBD2; V: TRBV7-2; CDR3: CASSPRLAGYEQYF; DNA: TGTGCCAGCAGCCCAAGACTAGCGGGGTACGAGCAGTACTTC
size: NA; J: TRBJ2-1; D: TRBD2; V: TRBV4-3; CDR3: CASSQREGLAGVNEQFF; DNA: TGCGCCAGCAGCCAACGCGAGGGACTAGCGGGGGTAAATGAGCAGTTCTTC
size: NA; J: TRBJ1-2; D: NA; V: TRBV5-4; CDR3: CASSLETEEEGYGYTF; DNA: TGTGCCAGCAGCTTGGAGACCGAGGAGGAAGGCTATGGCTACACCTTC
size: NA; J: TRBJ1-3; D: TRBD1; V: TRBV11-2; CDR3: CASSLFGQGAGNTIYF; DNA: TGTGCCAGCAGCTTATTCGGACAGGGGGCTGGAAACACCATATATTTT
size: NA; J: TRBJ2-3; D: TRBD2; V: TRBV19; CDR3: CASSGLAGPTDTQYF; DNA: TGTGCCAGTAGCGGACTAGCGGGACCCACAGATACGCAGTATTTT
size: NA; J: TRBJ2-7; D: NA; V: TRBV27; CDR3: CASGNVGGSYEQYF; DNA: TGTGCCAGCGGCAATGTCGGCGGGTCCTACGAGCAGTACTTC
size: NA; J: TRBJ1-5; D: TRBD1; V: TRBV28; CDR3: CASSGGDRGNQPQHF; DNA: TGTGCCAGCAGTGGGGGGGACAGGGGCAATCAGCCCCAGCATTTT
size: NA; J: TRBJ2-1; D: NA; V: TRBV4-3; CDR3: CASSQGTEQFF; DNA: TGCGCCAGCAGCCAGGGCACTGAGCAGTTCTTC
size: NA; J: TRBJ2-2; D: NA; V: TRBV19; CDR3: CASSPGSPGELFF; DNA: TGTGCCAGTAGCCCGGGGTCCCCCGGGGAGCTGTTTTTT
size: NA; J: TRBJ2-5; D: TRBD1; V: TRBV29-1; CDR3: CSVGNRGQETQYF; DNA: TGCAGCGTTGGAAACAGGGGCCAAGAGACCCAGTACTTC
size: NA; J: TRBJ1-2; D: NA; V: TRBV19; CDR3: CASSIEGQSYGYTF; DNA: TGTGCCAGTAGTATAGAGGGCCAGTCCTATGGCTACACCTTC
size: NA; J: TRBJ2-5; D: TRBD2; V: TRBV2; CDR3: CASSEELAGGESLKETQYF; DNA: TGTGCCAGCAGTGAAGAATTAGCGGGAGGGGAGTCACTAAAAGAGACCCAGTACTTC
size: few; J: TRBJ2-7; D: NA; V: TRBV7-9; CDR3: CASTWGSYEQYF; DNA: TGTGCCAGCACCTGGGGCTCCTACGAGCAGTACTTC
size: NA; J: TRBJ1-4; D: TRBD1; V: TRBV28; CDR3: CASSTRTGGANEKLFF; DNA: TGTGCCAGCAGTACCAGGACAGGGGGCGCGAACGAAAAACTGTTTTTT
size: once; J: TRBJ2-1; D: NA; V: TRBV19; CDR3: CASSTIYNEQFF; DNA: TGTGCCAGTAGTACGATTTACAATGAGCAGTTCTTC
size: NA; J: TRBJ2-2; D: TRBD1; V: TRBV7-8; CDR3: CASSLTGTGVPGELFF; DNA: TGTGCCAGCAGCTTGACCGGGACAGGGGTACCCGGGGAGCTGTTTTTT
size: NA; J: TRBJ2-5; D: TRBD2; V: TRBV10-1; CDR3: CASRSPGLACGEETQYF; DNA: TGCGCCAGCAGATCCCCGGGACTAGCTTGTGGCGAAGAGACCCAGTACTTC
size: NA; J: TRBJ1-1; D: NA; V: TRBV7-8; CDR3: CASSLGGEAFF; DNA: TGTGCCAGCAGCTTAGGCGGTGAAGCTTTCTTT
size: NA; J: TRBJ2-3; D: TRBD2; V: TRBV2; CDR3: CASSEGRLAGDTDTQYF; DNA: TGTGCCAGCAGTGAAGGGCGACTAGCGGGAGACACAGATACGCAGTATTTT
size: NA; J: TRBJ1-2; D: NA; V: TRBV18; CDR3: CASSPPAGVVYGYTF; DNA: TGTGCCAGCTCACCACCGGCAGGGGTGGTCTATGGCTACACCTTC
size: NA; J: TRBJ2-1; D: TRBD2; V: TRBV30; CDR3: CAWSVLAGTEQFF; DNA: TGTGCCTGGAGTGTACTAGCGGGAACCGAGCAGTTCTTC
size: NA; J: TRBJ2-7; D: NA; V: TRBV11-1; CDR3: CASSSRAGLEQYF; DNA: TGTGCCAGCAGTTCTCGGGCAGGTCTCGAGCAGTACTTC
size: medium-sized; J: TRBJ2-7; D: NA; V: TRBV9; CDR3: CASSGDSWGWDEQYF; DNA: TGTGCCAGCAGCGGAGATTCCTGGGGGTGGGACGAGCAGTACTTC
size: NA; J: TRBJ2-7; D: NA; V: TRBV6-5; CDR3: CASSPGVIVSYEQYF; DNA: TGTGCCAGCAGTCCGGGGGTAATCGTATCCTACGAGCAGTACTTC
size: NA; J: TRBJ2-7; D: TRBD2; V: TRBV5-4; CDR3: CASSHSGSGYEQYF; DNA: TGTGCCAGCAGTCATAGCGGGAGTGGGTACGAGCAGTACTTC
size: NA; J: TRBJ2-7; D: NA; V: TRBV27; CDR3: CASSSPTGSHPYEQYF; DNA: TGTGCCAGCAGTTCCCCCACCGGCAGTCACCCCTACGAGCAGTACTTC
size: once; J: TRBJ2-7; D: NA; V: TRBV5-8; CDR3: CASSLGTGTLEQYF; DNA: TGTGCCAGCAGCTTGGGGACCGGGACTCTCGAGCAGTACTTC
size: NA; J: TRBJ1-3; D: TRBD1; V: TRBV5-4; CDR3: CASSLQGARNTIYF; DNA: TGTGCCAGCAGCTTGCAGGGGGCAAGAAACACCATATATTTT
size: NA; J: TRBJ2-1; D: TRBD2; V: TRBV7-2; CDR3: CASSYLAGLGDEQFF; DNA: TGTGCCAGCAGCTATCTAGCGGGTCTAGGAGATGAGCAGTTCTTC
size: few; J: TRBJ2-1; D: TRBD1; V: TRBV19; CDR3: CASSVTGDNEQFF; DNA: TGTGCCAGTAGTGTGACAGGGGACAATGAGCAGTTCTTC
size: NA; J: TRBJ2-7; D: TRBD2; V: TRBV6-5; CDR3: CASSLTSGNHEQYF; DNA: TGTGCCAGCAGTTTGACTAGCGGGAACCACGAGCAGTACTTC
size: once; J: TRBJ2-5; D: NA; V: TRBV15; CDR3: CATSRRSNPETQYF; DNA: TGTGCCACCAGCAGACGTAGCAATCCAGAGACCCAGTACTTC
size: NA; J: TRBJ1-2; D: NA; V: TRBV4-2; CDR3: CASRYEGGDGYTF; DNA: TGTGCCAGCAGGTACGAGGGCGGGGACGGCTACACCTTC
size: NA; J: TRBJ2-1; D: NA; V: TRBV4-3; CDR3: CASSQDRLTLSNFNEQFF; DNA: TGCGCCAGCAGCCAAGATCGACTAACCCTTTCGAATTTCAATGAGCAGTTCTTC
size: NA; J: TRBJ2-7; D: NA; V: TRBV7-9; CDR3: CASSSPSGLRPGSYEQYF; DNA: TGTGCCAGCAGCTCTCCATCGGGGTTGAGGCCGGGTTCCTACGAGCAGTACTTC
size: once; J: TRBJ2-7; D: NA; V: TRBV29-1; CDR3: CSVPGPFYEQYF; DNA: TGCAGCGTACCGGGACCCTTCTACGAGCAGTACTTC
size: NA; J: TRBJ2-7; D: NA; V: TRBV19; CDR3: CASSISPADYEQYF; DNA: TGTGCCAGTAGTATTAGTCCAGCCGATTACGAGCAGTACTTC
size: NA; J: TRBJ2-2; D: TRBD2; V: TRBV14; CDR3: CASSPIAGMNTGELFF; DNA: TGTGCCAGCAGCCCAATAGCGGGCATGAACACCGGGGAGCTGTTTTTT
size: NA; J: TRBJ2-2; D: NA; V: TRBV9; CDR3: CASSPPDRLGGELFF; DNA: TGTGCCAGCAGTCCCCCTGACAGGTTGGGTGGGGAGCTGTTTTTT
size: once; J: TRBJ2-2; D: NA; V: TRBV9; CDR3: CASSPYSSGNTGELFF; DNA: TGTGCCAGCAGCCCCTACTCAAGCGGTAACACCGGGGAGCTGTTTTTT